A selection of T cell receptor beta chains follows, all from one sample in a study of T cell changes during pregnancy in multiple sclerosis. Assay used: immunoSEQ multiplex PCR; TCRdb lists only in-frame clones, some missing. The table includes 75,000 to 100,000 clones, approximately 92% detected once. The sample consisted of peripheral blood, taken after pregnancy. Receptors originate from a female donor with multiple sclerosis, enrolled in a pregnancy study. The CDR3 runs from the conserved cysteine through the conserved F or W. Fields, in order: D gene, J gene, V gene, clone size, CDR3 protein, CDR3 DNA. A D gene is named only where the DNA matches it firmly. Only part of the rows carry a size: once, few, many, or a class if the clone is expanded.

D: .
J: TRBJ1-4
V: TRBV5-6
size: .
CDR3: CASSSTGATNEKLFF
DNA: TGTGCCAGCAGCTCGACAGGTGCAACTAATGAAAAACTGTTTTTT

D: .
J: TRBJ2-3
V: TRBV5-1
size: .
CDR3: CASSWSGYSTDTQYF
DNA: TGCGCCAGCAGCTGGAGCGGATATAGCACAGATACGCAGTATTTT

D: .
J: TRBJ1-1
V: TRBV5-6
size: .
CDR3: CASSPTLNTEAFF
DNA: TGTGCCAGCAGCCCGACACTGAACACTGAAGCTTTCTTT

D: .
J: TRBJ2-7
V: TRBV6-1
size: .
CDR3: CASSEMEVGSYEQYF
DNA: TGTGCCAGCAGTGAAATGGAGGTCGGCTCCTACGAGCAGTACTTC

D: .
J: TRBJ2-7
V: TRBV6-6
size: .
CDR3: CASTHGLASYNEQYF
DNA: TGTGCCAGCACCCATGGGCTAGCTAGTTATAACGAGCAGTACTTC

D: TRBD1
J: TRBJ2-5
V: TRBV29-1
size: .
CDR3: CSVDGQGGETQYF
DNA: TGCAGCGTTGACGGACAGGGCGGGGAGACCCAGTACTTC

D: TRBD1
J: TRBJ1-2
V: TRBV5-1
size: .
CDR3: CASSLGSEGARGYTF
DNA: TGCGCCAGCAGCTTGGGGTCAGAGGGGGCGAGGGGCTACACCTTC

D: .
J: TRBJ1-2
V: TRBV6-6
size: .
CDR3: CASSDGSLYGYTF
DNA: TGTGCCAGCAGTGACGGTAGCCTATATGGCTACACCTTC

D: TRBD1
J: TRBJ2-3
V: TRBV2
size: .
CDR3: CASNRDREVDTQYF
DNA: TGTGCCAGCAACCGGGACAGGGAGGTAGATACGCAGTATTTT

D: .
J: TRBJ2-2
V: TRBV4-3
size: .
CDR3: CASSQDGAWARAGELFF
DNA: TGCGCCAGCAGCCAAGATGGTGCCTGGGCCCGCGCCGGGGAGCTGTTTTTT

D: .
J: TRBJ2-2
V: TRBV18
size: .
CDR3: CASSRAAQGTGELFF
DNA: TGTGCCAGCTCCCGGGCGGCTCAGGGGACCGGGGAGCTGTTTTTT

D: .
J: TRBJ2-1
V: TRBV21-1
size: .
CDR3: CASSKGNRESYNEQFF
DNA: TGTGCCAGCAGCAAAGGTAATCGGGAGTCCTACAATGAGCAGTTCTTC

D: .
J: TRBJ2-3
V: TRBV4-2
size: .
CDR3: CASSQDLEGTPTPDTQYF
DNA: TGTGCCAGCAGCCAAGACCTTGAGGGGACACCAACCCCAGATACGCAGTATTTT

D: TRBD1
J: TRBJ1-2
V: TRBV5-1
size: .
CDR3: CASSDGTGGVYTF
DNA: TGCGCCAGCAGCGATGGGACAGGGGGCGTTTACACCTTC

D: TRBD2
J: TRBJ2-3
V: TRBV5-1
size: .
CDR3: CASSLGLAGASVTDTQYF
DNA: TGCGCCAGCAGCTTGGGACTAGCGGGGGCGTCTGTCACAGATACGCAGTATTTT

D: .
J: TRBJ2-3
V: TRBV6-1
size: .
CDR3: CASSVHTTEHTQYF
DNA: TGTGCCAGCAGTGTTCATACGACAGAACATACGCAGTATTTT

D: .
J: TRBJ2-3
V: TRBV7-3
size: .
CDR3: CASSLRVDTQYF
DNA: TGTGCCAGCAGCCTCCGGGTAGATACGCAGTATTTT

D: .
J: TRBJ1-6
V: TRBV7-3
size: .
CDR3: CASSLETRTPLHF
DNA: TGTGCCAGCAGCTTGGAGACTCGTACACCCCTCCACTTT

D: TRBD1
J: TRBJ1-3
V: TRBV19
size: .
CDR3: CASSVRATGDTGNTIYF
DNA: TGTGCCAGTAGTGTTCGGGCGACAGGGGATACGGGAAACACCATATATTTT

D: TRBD1
J: TRBJ1-4
V: TRBV5-6
size: .
CDR3: CASSPASGTGPTNEKLFF
DNA: TGTGCCAGCAGCCCGGCGAGCGGGACAGGGCCAACTAATGAAAAACTGTTTTTT

D: .
J: TRBJ2-7
V: TRBV20-1
size: .
CDR3: CSAMRWDEQYF
DNA: TGCAGTGCTATGAGGTGGGACGAGCAGTACTTC

D: TRBD2
J: TRBJ2-3
V: TRBV19
size: .
CDR3: CASSILADVTDTQYF
DNA: TGTGCCAGTAGTATACTAGCGGATGTCACAGATACGCAGTATTTT

D: .
J: TRBJ1-3
V: TRBV6-6
size: .
CDR3: CASTPSSSGNTIYF
DNA: TGTGCCAGCACCCCTAGTAGCTCTGGAAACACCATATATTTT

D: .
J: TRBJ1-1
V: TRBV30
size: once
CDR3: CAWSFGGWNTEAFF
DNA: TGTGCCTGGAGTTTCGGGGGATGGAACACTGAAGCTTTCTTT

D: .
J: TRBJ1-3
V: TRBV19
size: .
CDR3: CASLSISGNTIYF
DNA: TGTGCCAGCTTATCTATCTCTGGAAACACCATATATTTT

D: .
J: TRBJ2-7
V: TRBV20-1
size: .
CDR3: CSASVTLEQYF
DNA: TGCAGTGCTAGTGTGACATTGGAGCAGTACTTC

D: .
J: TRBJ2-2
V: TRBV11-2
size: .
CDR3: CASRRQTNTGELFF
DNA: TGTGCCAGCAGAAGACAGACGAACACCGGGGAGCTGTTTTTT

D: TRBD1
J: TRBJ1-6
V: TRBV19
size: once
CDR3: CASSPLIQTGVGSPLHF
DNA: TGTGCCAGTAGCCCTTTAATACAGACAGGGGTTGGTTCACCCCTCCACTTT

D: TRBD1
J: TRBJ1-5
V: TRBV5-8
size: .
CDR3: CASSLGQGVGQPQHF
DNA: TGTGCCAGCAGCCTGGGACAGGGGGTAGGTCAGCCCCAGCATTTT

D: .
J: TRBJ1-6
V: TRBV19
size: .
CDR3: CASSIGGANSPLHF
DNA: TGTGCCAGTAGTATAGGAGGTGCTAATTCACCCCTCCACTTT

D: TRBD2
J: TRBJ2-1
V: TRBV10-3
size: .
CDR3: CAISRREGGNEQFF
DNA: TGTGCCATCAGTAGGCGGGAGGGGGGCAATGAGCAGTTCTTC

D: TRBD1
J: TRBJ1-2
V: TRBV28
size: few
CDR3: CASSWGQLYGYTF
DNA: TGTGCCAGCAGTTGGGGACAGCTCTATGGCTACACCTTC

D: .
J: TRBJ1-1
V: TRBV18
size: .
CDR3: CASSTDRNTEAFF
DNA: TGTGCCAGCTCTACGGACAGGAACACTGAAGCTTTCTTT

D: TRBD1
J: TRBJ2-2
V: TRBV11-3
size: once
CDR3: CASSFPGQGVTGELFF
DNA: TGTGCCAGCAGCTTTCCGGGACAGGGGGTTACCGGGGAGCTGTTTTTT

D: .
J: TRBJ1-1
V: TRBV30
size: .
CDR3: CAWSYKGNGNTEAFF
DNA: TGTGCCTGGAGTTACAAGGGGAATGGCAACACTGAAGCTTTCTTT

D: TRBD2
J: TRBJ2-3
V: TRBV18
size: .
CDR3: CASSWTGGRDTQYF
DNA: TGTGCCAGCTCATGGACCGGGGGGAGAGATACGCAGTATTTT

D: .
J: TRBJ1-5
V: TRBV7-6
size: few
CDR3: CASSSGGGAGQPQHF
DNA: TGTGCCAGCAGCTCCGGCGGGGGAGCAGGTCAGCCCCAGCATTTT

D: .
J: TRBJ1-2
V: TRBV19
size: .
CDR3: CASLAVNYGYTF
DNA: TGTGCCAGTCTCGCGGTTAACTATGGCTACACCTTC

D: .
J: TRBJ2-5
V: TRBV5-1
size: .
CDR3: CASTDRGSFQETQYF
DNA: TGCGCCAGCACCGACAGAGGAAGCTTTCAAGAGACCCAGTACTTC

D: .
J: TRBJ1-2
V: TRBV27
size: .
CDR3: CASSFKAGLYGYTF
DNA: TGTGCCAGCAGTTTTAAGGCAGGGTTGTATGGCTACACCTTC

D: TRBD1
J: TRBJ1-2
V: TRBV5-1
size: .
CDR3: CASSLWGQGALGYTF
DNA: TGCGCCAGCAGCTTGTGGGGACAGGGGGCGCTGGGCTACACCTTC

D: .
J: TRBJ1-1
V: TRBV19
size: .
CDR3: CASSIGGNTEAFF
DNA: TGTGCCAGTAGTATCGGAGGGAACACTGAAGCTTTCTTT

D: .
J: TRBJ2-5
V: TRBV7-7
size: .
CDR3: CASSLGPGEQETQYF
DNA: TGTGCCAGCAGCTTAGGCCCGGGGGAACAAGAGACCCAGTACTTC

D: .
J: TRBJ2-5
V: TRBV27
size: .
CDR3: CASSLRQAVETQYF
DNA: TGTGCCAGCAGTTTACGACAGGCGGTTGAGACCCAGTACTTC

D: .
J: TRBJ2-7
V: TRBV25-1
size: .
CDR3: CASSVGGGSGEQYF
DNA: TGTGCCAGCAGTGTTGGGGGGGGCTCGGGAGAGCAGTACTTC

D: .
J: TRBJ2-4
V: TRBV18
size: .
CDR3: CASSPSVNENIQYF
DNA: TGTGCCAGCTCACCATCAGTGAACGAAAACATTCAGTACTTC

D: .
J: TRBJ2-5
V: TRBV11-3
size: .
CDR3: CASSGPGVRGTQYF
DNA: TGTGCCAGCAGCGGACCAGGGGTTAGGGGGACCCAGTACTTC

D: .
J: TRBJ2-2
V: TRBV19
size: .
CDR3: CASSIKKGSGTGELFF
DNA: TGTGCCAGTAGTATAAAAAAGGGGTCGGGCACCGGGGAGCTGTTTTTT

D: .
J: TRBJ2-1
V: TRBV6-5
size: .
CDR3: CASSKIGEGEQFF
DNA: TGTGCCAGCAGCAAAATAGGGGAAGGTGAGCAGTTCTTC

D: .
J: TRBJ1-5
V: TRBV30
size: .
CDR3: CAWAPRMPGPQHF
DNA: TGTGCCTGGGCCCCACGCATGCCGGGGCCCCAGCATTTT

D: .
J: TRBJ1-5
V: TRBV5-8
size: .
CDR3: CASSLGLGLENQPQHF
DNA: TGTGCCAGCAGCTTGGGTCTGGGGCTTGAGAATCAGCCCCAGCATTTT

D: TRBD1
J: TRBJ2-5
V: TRBV29-1
size: .
CDR3: CSGEQGAEETQYF
DNA: TGCAGCGGTGAACAGGGGGCGGAAGAGACCCAGTACTTC

D: .
J: TRBJ1-4
V: TRBV6-6
size: .
CDR3: CASSSGLLLEKLFF
DNA: TGTGCCAGCAGTTCAGGGTTATTGCTGGAAAAACTGTTTTTT

D: TRBD1
J: TRBJ1-1
V: TRBV7-9
size: .
CDR3: CASSLPQWTGRTEAFF
DNA: TGTGCCAGCAGCTTACCTCAATGGACAGGGAGAACTGAAGCTTTCTTT

D: TRBD2
J: TRBJ2-1
V: TRBV18
size: .
CDR3: CASSQGLAGGDNEQFF
DNA: TGTGCCAGCTCCCAAGGACTAGCGGGAGGGGACAATGAGCAGTTCTTC

D: TRBD1
J: TRBJ1-5
V: TRBV7-9
size: .
CDR3: CASSGTAFSNQPQHF
DNA: TGTGCCAGCAGCGGGACAGCGTTTAGCAATCAGCCCCAGCATTTT

D: TRBD2
J: TRBJ2-1
V: TRBV9
size: .
CDR3: CASSVATSGGGRYNEQFF
DNA: TGTGCCAGCAGCGTAGCGACTAGCGGGGGGGGCCGCTACAATGAGCAGTTCTTC